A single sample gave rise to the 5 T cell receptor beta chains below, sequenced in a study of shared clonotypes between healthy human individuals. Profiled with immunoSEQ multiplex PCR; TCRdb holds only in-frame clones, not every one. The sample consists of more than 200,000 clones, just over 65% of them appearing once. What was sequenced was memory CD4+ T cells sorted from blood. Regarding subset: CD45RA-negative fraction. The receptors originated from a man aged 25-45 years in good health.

Here the CDR3 reads CASSAGTSIWETQYF. In DNA form, the CDR3 reads TGTGCCAGCAGTGCCGGGACTAGCATTTGGGAGACCCAGTACTTC. This chain uses TRBV6-1 with TRBJ2-5; 9 nucleotides agree with TRBD2. The CDR3 is 15 amino acids. V trimming: 4 bases; J trimming: 5 bases; junction bases outside the gene matches: 8. CDR1 and CDR2 from the germline V gene are MNHNS and SASEGT.

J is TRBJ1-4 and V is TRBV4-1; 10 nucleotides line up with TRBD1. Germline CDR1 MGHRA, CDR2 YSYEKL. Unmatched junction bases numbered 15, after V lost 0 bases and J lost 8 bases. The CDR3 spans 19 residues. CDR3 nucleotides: TGCGCCAGCAGCCAAGATCAACGGGACAGGGGCCCGGTAGGGGAAAAACTGTTTTTT. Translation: CASSQDQRDRGPVGEKLFF.

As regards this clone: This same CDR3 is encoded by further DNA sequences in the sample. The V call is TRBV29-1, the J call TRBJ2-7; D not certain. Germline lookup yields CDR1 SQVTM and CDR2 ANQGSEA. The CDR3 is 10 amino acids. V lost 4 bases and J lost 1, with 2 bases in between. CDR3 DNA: TGCAGCGTTGGTTCCTACGAGCAGTACTTC. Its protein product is CSVGSYEQYF.

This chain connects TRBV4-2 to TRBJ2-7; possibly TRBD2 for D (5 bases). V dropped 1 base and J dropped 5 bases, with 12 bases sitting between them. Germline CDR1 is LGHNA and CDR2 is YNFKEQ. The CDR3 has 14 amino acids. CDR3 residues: CASSQGPFSDEQYF. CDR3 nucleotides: TGTGCCAGCAGCCAAGGTCCATTTAGCGACGAGCAGTACTTC.

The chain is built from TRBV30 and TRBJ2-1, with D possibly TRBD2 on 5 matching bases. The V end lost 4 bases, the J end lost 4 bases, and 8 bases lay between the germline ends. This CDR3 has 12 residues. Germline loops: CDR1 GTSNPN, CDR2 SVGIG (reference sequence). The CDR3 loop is CAWKDSYNEQFF. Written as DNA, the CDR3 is TGTGCCTGGAAGGACTCATACAATGAGCAGTTCTTC.